This TCR beta chain is drawn from a study of cytomegalovirus exposure and HLA in healthy donors. Study-wide findings and caveats: Associated with cytomegalovirus, according to the listing, were around 160 TCR beta chains. Some V segments, TRBV6-2 and TRBV6-3 among them, were indistinguishable and were therefore excluded.

The PCR contained 60 Vbeta and 13 Jbeta primers. Method: immunoSEQ multiplex PCR; TCRdb's copy keeps in-frame clones and lacks some. This repertoire includes tens of thousands of clones. In germline, CDR1 is SEHNR, CDR2 FQNEAQ (reference sequence). The CDR3 runs to 15 residues. Losses at the gene ends were 4 bases for V and 3 bases for J; bases not matched to a gene: 2. On this clone itself: Its antigen is still unknown.

The clonotype was recovered from a middle-aged man in good health and CMV-seronegative. The chain combines TRBV7-9 with TRBJ1-5; the match to TRBD1 covers 11 bases. What was sequenced was PBMCs. CDR3 in amino acids: CASSWDRGINQPQHF. The CDR3 nucleotides are TGTGCCAGCAGCTGGGACAGGGGGATCAATCAGCCCCAGCATTTT.